The entry below gives a single T cell receptor (beta chain) sequence along with its context. Its antigen is as yet unknown. This sample was included in a study of chemoradiotherapy in HPV16-positive cancers. Regarding the study as a whole: In HPV16-positive patients, HPV-responsive T-cell expansion tracked better recurrence-free survival. Functional assays defining HPV-specific T cells used only a couple of HPV16-positive patients.

Profiled with immunoSEQ multiplex PCR; TCRdb holds only in-frame clones, not every one. The sample shows over 9,000 clones, 91% of them seen only once. From germline, CDR1 is SGHTA and CDR2 FQGNSA. The CDR3 spans 13 residues. Trimming took 1 base from V and 6 from J, leaving 8 bases between them. The source is a human donor with HPV-associated anogenital cancer. The chain links TRBV7-2 to TRBJ2-3, with unresolved D. Sample: blood, taken from a patient who underwent chemoradiotherapy. Here the CDR3 reads CASSLGGYDTQYF. The CDR3 region has the DNA TGTGCCAGCAGCTTAGGTGGTTATGATACGCAGTATTTT.